Listed here is a single T cell receptor (beta chain). Its antigen is as yet unknown. There are 17 residues in the CDR3. The data originate from a study of OX40 agonist ivuxolimab in advanced cancers. Study outcomes and limitations: CD8+ T cells (on average) carried more expanded clones than CD4+ T cells.

The data were produced by immunoSEQ multiplex PCR, yet TCRdb's version contains in-frame clones alone and is incomplete. The table lists 60,000 to 75,000 clones, 88% of them singletons, with roughly 5.1% in the top ten. The clonotype originates from an adult with an advanced solid tumor such as melanoma, head and neck, liver or kidney cancer. This chain joins TRBV1 and TRBJ2-2; the table's D call, TRBD2, has no DNA check behind it. TRBV1 is designated a pseudogene. Sample: CD4+ or CD8+ T cells sorted from blood, taken in a trial of the OX40 agonist ivuxolimab. The CDR3 DNA sequence: TGCACCAGCAGCCCACCCCCCCTAGCCGGACCTGGCGGGGTGCTGTTTTTT. Amino acids: CTSSPPPLAGPGGVLFF.